The next 9 T cell receptor beta chains were all read from a single sample in a study of blood T cell repertoires in COVID-19. Sequencing used immunoSEQ multiplex PCR; TCRdb keeps in-frame clones, though not all of them. The top ten hold around 20% of the sample, which has 100,000 or so clones, about 80% seen once. Material: peripheral blood. Receptors were obtained from a human donor in a cohort sampled during active COVID-19.

There are a few counts of this clone. The chain is built from TRBV5-4 and TRBJ2-1; possible D gene TRBD2, 5 bases. In germline, CDR1 is SGHNT, CDR2 YYREEE (reference sequence). The CDR3 length is 15 residues. The V end was cut by 0 bases, the J end by 9 bases, with 16 bases between. CDR3 nucleotides: TGTGCCAGCAGCTTGGGGAGAACGAGGGCGGGTGAGCAGTTCTTC. Amino acid sequence: CASSLGRTRAGEQFF.

The rearrangement joins TRBV18 to TRBJ2-7; TRBD1 matches at 10 bases. Unmatched junction bases numbered 4, after V lost 3 bases and J lost 5 bases. Germline CDR1 reads KGHSH; CDR2 reads LQKENI. This CDR3 comprises 14 residues. The CDR3 DNA is TGTGCCAGCTCACCCGGGACAGGGGAGGACGAGCAGTACTTC. This codes for CASSPGTGEDEQYF. The full variable domain, completed using reference TRBV18 and TRBJ2-7, is NAGVMQNPRHLVRRRGQEARLRCSPMKGHSHVYWYRQLPEEGLKFMVYLQKENIIDESGMPKERFSAEFPKEGPSILRIQQVVRGDSAAYFCASSPGTGEDEQYFGPGTRLTVT.

The chain has TRBV24-1 and TRBJ1-1; D gene ambiguous. This CDR3 comprises 13 residues. Germline lookup yields CDR1 KGHDR and CDR2 SFDVKD. Trimming stripped 6 bases from V and 1 base from J, with 8 bases between. The DNA for the CDR3 is TGTGCCACCAGTCGCGCGGAGAACACTGAAGCTTTCTTT. Its protein is CATSRAENTEAFF.

The V call is TRBV3-1 (or the pseudogene TRBV3-2), the J call TRBJ1-2, with D possibly being TRBD1 (6 bases). This CDR3 has 14 residues. V was clipped by 4 bases and J by 8 bases, with 17 bases between them. Germline CDR1 reads LGHDT; CDR2 reads YNNKEL (reference sequence). CDR3 bases: TGTGCCAGCAGCCCTCCCGGCAGGGGCAGAGGCTACACCTTC. Its translation: CASSPPGRGRGYTF.

V is TRBV28 and J is TRBJ2-7; 11 nucleotides agree with TRBD1. The CDR3 loop spans 14 amino acids. V was pared by 5 bases and J by 11 bases, with 11 bases of the junction left unmatched. The germline CDR1 and CDR2 sequences are MDHEN and SYDVKM. CDR3 region: CASSRTGGSSLEYF. CDR3 coding DNA: TGTGCCAGCAGTAGGACAGGGGGCTCCTCCCTAGAGTACTTC.

Note on this clone: Different DNA sequences within this sample yield the same CDR3. The chain recombines TRBV5-1 with TRBJ2-1; tentative D call: TRBD2 (6 bases). Trimming removed 0 bases from V and 0 bases from J, with 7 bases in between. Germline assignment: CDR1 SGHRS and CDR2 YFSETQ. This CDR3 region has 15 residues. For the CDR3, the DNA is TGCGCCAGCAGCTTGGACGGGAGCTCCTACAATGAGCAGTTCTTC. Translation: CASSLDGSSYNEQFF. Filled out from reference TRBV5-1 and TRBJ2-1, the complete variable domain reads KAGVTQTPRYLIKTRGQQVTLSCSPISGHRSVSWYQQTPGQGLQFLFEYFSETQRNKGNFPGRFSGRQFSNSRSEMNVSTLELGDSALYLCASSLDGSSYNEQFFGPGTRLTVL.

The chain links TRBV18 to TRBJ2-7, with 10 bases matching TRBD1. Germline CDR1 is KGHSH and CDR2 is LQKENI. This CDR3 contains 14 residues. The V segment lost 6 bases and the J segment 6 bases; nucleotides outside the gene matches: 8. CDR3 coding DNA: TGTGCCAGCTCCCACGGGACAGGGGAAGCCGAGCAGTACTTC. This encodes CASSHGTGEAEQYF.

The chain couples TRBV7-2 to TRBJ2-1; 8 bases are shared with TRBD1. The germline CDR1 and CDR2 sequences are SGHTA and FQGNSA. J was trimmed by 9 bases and V by 6 bases; bases with no gene match: 13. The CDR3 consists of 15 residues. The CDR3 loop is CASSRRSGGRGEQFF. The CDR3 DNA reads TGTGCCAGCAGTCGTAGGTCAGGGGGCCGGGGTGAGCAGTTCTTC.

The chain uses TRBV5-1 and TRBJ1-3; D is uncertain. In germline, CDR1 is SGHRS, CDR2 YFSETQ. Trimming shortened V by 0 bases and J by 9 bases, and 16 bases separated the two germline ends. The CDR3 is made up of 15 amino acids. CDR3 DNA sequence: TGCGCCAGCAGCTTGGAGGGAGAAGTGCGGGGCACCATATATTTT. Protein product: CASSLEGEVRGTIYF.